The T cell receptor beta chain described here comes from a study of shared clonotypes between healthy human individuals. Study conclusions and caveats: Sharing across four donors was highest in naive CD4 (roughly 5%) and lowest in memory CD8 (around 0.4%). Rarefaction demonstrated incomplete sorted-subset sequencing despite large depth.

CDR1 and CDR2 from the germline V gene are MNHNY and SVGAGI (reference sequence). The CDR3 contains 13 residues. The ends were cut back, 2 bases at V and 6 bases at J, with 7 bases in the middle. CD8 memory merged CD45RO+ cells and CCR7-negative CD45RA+ TemRA cells into one population. Researchers ran the assay at a deep level. Profiling relied on immunoSEQ multiplex PCR, and the TCRdb table lists in-frame clones only, not all of them. The repertoire includes more than 90,000 clones, 67% of them detected once, and roughly 40% sits in the top ten. Turning to this clone: Its target is not known.

This TCR derives from a man aged 25 to 40 in good health. The sequenced sample consisted of memory CD8+ T cells sorted from blood. Documented subset: CD45RO+ cells pooled with CCR7-negative TemRA cells. The genes are TRBV6-6 and TRBJ2-2; D unresolved. Here the CDR3 reads CASSYAPAGELFF. DNA of the CDR3: TGTGCCAGCAGTTACGCCCCGGCCGGGGAGCTGTTTTTT.